One and the same sample provided the 9 T cell receptor beta chains below, sequenced in a study of blood T cell repertoires in COVID-19. TCRdb's table, derived via immunoSEQ multiplex PCR, lists solely in-frame clones and lacks some. The sample yields about 240,000 clones, about 86% seen once. Specimen: peripheral blood. These receptors came from a man aged 55-75 years with acute or convalescent COVID-19.

This chain links TRBV24-1 with TRBJ1-4; TRBD1 might be the D (5 bases). Germline V gives CDR1 KGHDR, CDR2 SFDVKD. This CDR3 is built from 13 residues. V lost 2 bases and J lost 10, with 10 bases in between. CDR3: CATSDYRGGKLFF. DNA of the CDR3: TGTGCCACCAGTGATTATAGGGGAGGAAAACTGTTTTTT.

The chain is built from TRBV2 and TRBJ2-7, with 10 positions matching TRBD1. Germline values: CDR1 SNHLY, CDR2 FYNNEI. Unmatched junction bases numbered 5, after V lost 4 bases and J lost 5 bases. The CDR3 runs to 14 residues. The CDR3 DNA sequence: TGTGCCAGCAGTGTCGACAGGGGGCGCGACGAGCAGTACTTC. Translation: CASSVDRGRDEQYF.

The rearrangement joins TRBV5-1 to TRBJ2-2; 7 bases are shared with TRBD1. With V trimmed by 5 bases and J by 4 bases, 5 bases remained unmatched. The CDR3 loop spans 14 amino acids. The V gene's germline CDR1 is SGHRS and CDR2 YFSETQ. CDR3 nucleotides: TGCGCCAGCAGAGGCAGGGGGACCACCGGGGAGCTGTTTTTT. It encodes CASRGRGTTGELFF.

V usage is TRBV24-1 and J usage is TRBJ1-2, with 8 bases matching TRBD1. The germline V gene encodes CDR1 KGHDR and CDR2 SFDVKD. This CDR3 contains 16 residues. The J segment lost 8 bases and the V segment lost 2 bases, leaving 12 bases of the junction unmatched. Written as DNA, the CDR3 is TGTGCCACCAGTGATTACAGGGGGGGATCGCCGAGCGGCTACACCTTC. It encodes CATSDYRGGSPSGYTF.

This rearrangement joins TRBV9 to TRBJ2-1; D is perhaps TRBD2 (5 bases). This CDR3 contains 16 residues. V gave up 0 bases and J gave up 10 bases, with 20 bases separating them. Germline V gene lookup returns CDR1 SGDLS and CDR2 YYNGEE. In nucleotides, the CDR3 is TGTGCCAGCAGCGTAGTTAGTAACCCACGCAGCGGCGAGCAGTTCTTC. This sequence encodes CASSVVSNPRSGEQFF.

The chain has TRBV28 and TRBJ2-5, with 7 positions matching TRBD1. Germline lookup yields CDR1 MDHEN and CDR2 SYDVKM. With V trimmed by 5 bases and J by 2 bases, 5 bases remained unmatched. The CDR3 totals 14 residues. CDR3 region: CASSPKTGQETQYF. CDR3 DNA: TGTGCCAGCAGTCCAAAGACAGGGCAAGAGACCCAGTACTTC. The complete variable domain, with remaining parts taken from reference TRBV28 and TRBJ2-5, reads DVKVTQSSRYLVKRTGEKVFLECVQDMDHENMFWYRQDPGLGLRLIYFSYDVKMKEKGDIPEGYSVSREKKERFSLILESASTNQTSMYLCASSPKTGQETQYFGPGTRLLVL.

The V call is TRBV14, the J call TRBJ1-1, with D tentatively TRBD1 (6 bases). V lost 5 bases, J lost 3 bases, and 13 bases lay in between. The V gene's germline CDR1 is SGHDN and CDR2 FVKESK. The CDR3 extends over 14 amino acids. CDR3 in DNA: TGTGCCAGCAGCAAGGGGGGGTGGGACACTGAAGCTTTCTTT. This sequence encodes CASSKGGWDTEAFF.

This sequence joins TRBV4-1 and TRBJ2-1; 13 nucleotides agree with TRBD2. V lost 0 bases to trimming and J lost 7 bases; unmatched junction nucleotides: 12. The CDR3 covers 19 residues. CDR1 and CDR2 from the germline V gene are MGHRA and YSYEKL. The CDR3 nucleotides read TGCGCCAGCAGCCAAGATCCCGGACTAGCGGGAGATGTGGGGAATGAGCAGTTCTTC. Translation gives CASSQDPGLAGDVGNEQFF.

The rearrangement links TRBV5-8 to TRBJ2-7; D possibly corresponds to TRBD1 (6 bases). CDR3 length: 15 residues. From germline, CDR1 is SGHTS and CDR2 YDEGEE. The V end was cut by 2 bases, the J end by 0 bases, with 12 bases between. The CDR3 here is CASSFDRFSSYEQYF. CDR3 nucleotides: TGTGCCAGCAGCTTCGACAGGTTCAGCTCCTACGAGCAGTACTTC. The variable domain in full, completed from reference TRBV5-8 and TRBJ2-7, reads EAGVTQSPTHLIKTRGQQATLRCSPISGHTSVYWYQQALGLGLQFLLWYDEGEERNRGNFPPRFSGRQFPNYSSELNVNALELEDSALYLCASSFDRFSSYEQYFGPGTRLTVT.